A single sample is the source of the 14 T cell receptor beta chains below, sequenced in a study of immune heterogeneity within non-small cell lung tumors listed by TCRdb under 2018. Sequencing was performed on a HiSeq X Ten. The TCR beta CDR3 region was amplified with a multiplex PCR system whose first round ran for approximately 9 cycles using 32 V-gene forward primers and 13 J-gene reverse primers. The public sequencing data were trimmed at Q25 with fastp and processed into clonotypes with MiXCR by TCRdb, which kept only in-frame beta chains. Records with the same CDR3 protein are collapsed into one entry carrying the most frequent genes and DNA. For this sample the table gives some 2,000 distinct CDR3 sequences, of which 25% to 35% were detected only once. 28% of the sample is in the top ten clones. The TCR template was genomic DNA extracted from bulk tumor tissue, and roughly 590 ng of gDNA was amplified for each sample. During surgery, multiple biopsies were taken from each primary tumor, with sampling sites spaced as far apart as possible within the tumor mass. The study cohort was described as untreated and was composed of newly diagnosed NSCLC cases undergoing curative surgery.

The material sequenced was lung tumor tissue. These receptors all stem from a man between 60 and 75 years old with non-small cell lung cancer.

The V and J genes are TRBV27 and TRBJ2-1, with 7 bases fitting TRBD2. The J segment lost 3 bases and the V segment lost 4 bases, leaving 15 bases of the junction unmatched. The germline V gene encodes CDR1 MNHEY and CDR2 SMNVEV (reference sequence). This CDR3 is 18 amino acids long. In DNA, the CDR3 is TGTGCCAGCAGTTCCCTATCGGATACCGGGACTAACTACAATGAGCAGTTCTTC. It is translated as CASSSLSDTGTNYNEQFF.

Judged by abundance, this clonotype is medium-sized (0.01 to 0.1%). The rearrangement joins TRBV11-2 to TRBJ2-5; D is unclear. V lost 0 bases, J lost 3 bases, and 11 bases lay in between. Germline CDR1 SGHAT, CDR2 FQNNGV. The CDR3 totals 15 residues. The CDR3 reads CASSLEFQNKETQYF. CDR3 sequence (DNA): TGTGCCAGCAGCTTAGAGTTCCAGAACAAAGAGACCCAGTACTTC.

The V call is TRBV11-3, the J call TRBJ1-6, with D possibly TRBD1 on 5 matching bases. The CDR3 totals 15 residues. Per germline, CDR1 SGHNT and CDR2 YENEEA. Trimming took 7 bases from V and 10 from J, leaving 20 bases between them. The CDR3 here is CASNPNRGGGSPLHF. The CDR3 nucleotides read TGTGCCAGCAACCCTAACCGGGGCGGAGGGTCACCCCTCCACTTT. Based on the CDR3 plus reference TRBV11-3 and TRBJ1-6, the full variable domain is EAGVVQSPRYKIIEKKQPVAFWCNPISGHNTLYWYLQNLGQGPELLIRYENEEAVDDSQLPKDRFSAERLKGVDSTLKIQPAELGDSAVYLCASNPNRGGGSPLHFGNGTRLTVT.

This clonotype was observed a few times. This chain joins TRBV6-1 and TRBJ2-1; tentative D call: TRBD2 (5 bases). The CDR3 consists of 12 residues. Trimming pared 6 bases from V and 9 bases from J, leaving 12 bases between. Germline assignment: CDR1 MNHNS and CDR2 SASEGT. The CDR3 loop reads CASSRPGFEQFF. The CDR3, as DNA: TGTGCCAGCAGCCGTCCGGGATTTGAGCAGTTCTTC.

This clonotype turned up a few times. Given a much more abundant clone one base away, this may be a read error. J is TRBJ2-7 and V is TRBV30; D is unclear. CDR1 GTSNPN and CDR2 SVGIG come from the germline V gene (reference sequence). This CDR3 is 12 amino acids long. Here the CDR3 DNA reads TGTGCCTGGAGTGGATCCTACTACGGGCAGTACTTC. Amino acid sequence: CAWSGSYYGQYF.

Turning to this clonotype: It may be a read error: a sequence one base away is much more abundant. J is TRBJ1-2 and V is TRBV10-3; D possibly corresponds to TRBD1 (5 bases). This CDR3 is 14 amino acids long. From germline, CDR1 is ENHRY and CDR2 SYGVKD. The V end was cut by 4 bases, the J end by 2 bases, with 11 bases between. The CDR3 DNA reads as TGTGCCATCAGTGTCACGGGACGGAACTATGGCTACACCTTC. Its translation is CAISVTGRNYGYTF.

With regard to this clonotype: Here the CDR3 omits its conserved ending phenylalanine or tryptophan, so a read error is the likely source. It is unclear where the CDR3 begins or ends on the DNA, so no DNA is shown, and the CDR3 is as TCRdb lists it. The genes are TRBV5-1 and TRBJ2-3; the D call in the table, TRBD2, was not verified against the DNA. CDR1 and CDR2 (germline): SGHRS, YFSETQ. The CDR3 length is 17 residues, termini included. CDR3: CASSLEGPGRGEQYFGP.

About this clonotype itself: Compared with germline, one end of the junction differs, possibly owing to a read error. This chain connects TRBV12-3 or TRBV12-4 to TRBJ2-2; the match to TRBD2 covers 7 bases. This CDR3 is 15 amino acids long. DNA for the CDR3: TGTACCAGCAGGGATTCTAGCGGGAACACCGGGGAGCTGTTTTTT. It encodes CTSRDSSGNTGELFF.

This clonotype qualifies as large. The rearrangement links TRBV5-1 to TRBJ2-7; D remains unclear. There are 14 residues in the CDR3. Germline assignment: CDR1 SGHRS and CDR2 YFSETQ. The V end lost 2 bases, the J end lost 6 bases, and 15 bases lay between the germline ends. The CDR3 nucleotides read TGCGCCAGCAGCTTCTTGGGAATAGGTGGCGAGCAGTACTTC. Its protein is CASSFLGIGGEQYF.

This clonotype was observed once. J is TRBJ2-7 and V is TRBV30, with D unresolved. Germline values: CDR1 GTSNPN, CDR2 SVGIG (reference sequence). The CDR3 loop spans 13 amino acids. V gave up 1 base and J gave up 0 bases, with 7 bases separating them. The CDR3 coding sequence is TGTGCCTGGAGTGACTCTAACTCCTACGAGCAGTACTTC. Encoded protein: CAWSDSNSYEQYF.

This clonotype rates as medium-sized. The chain is built from TRBV19 and TRBJ1-5; 7 nucleotides match TRBD1. CDR3 length: 15 amino acids. The germline V gene has CDR1 LNHDA and CDR2 SQIVND (reference sequence). Losses at the gene ends were 4 bases for V and 5 bases for J; bases not matched to a gene: 8. CDR3 coding DNA: TGTGCCAGTAGTACCCGGGACAGTCCGTATCAGCCCCAGCATTTT. Amino acids: CASSTRDSPYQPQHF.

The chain recombines TRBV25-1 with TRBJ1-1; D is uncertain. Per germline, CDR1 MGHDK and CDR2 SYGVNS. With 3 bases removed from V and 5 bases from J, the gap between germline ends came to 16 bases. CDR3 length: 15 residues. The CDR3 coding sequence is TGTGCCAGCAGTGATGTCTTAATAGGTGGAACTGAAGCTTTCTTT. Amino acid sequence: CASSDVLIGGTEAFF.

This clonotype was observed a handful of times. Compared with germline, one end of the junction differs, possibly owing to a read error. This chain links TRBV11-2 with TRBJ2-3, with 11 positions matching TRBD2. The length of the CDR3 is 18 residues. The germline V gene has CDR1 SGHAT and CDR2 FQNNGV. The CDR3 bases are TGTGCCATCAGCGCCCGACCTTGGGCTAGCGGGGGGTCAGATACGCAGTATTTT. Translated, it gives CAISARPWASGGSDTQYF.

On this clonotype: Being one base from a much bigger clone, this may be a read error. The chain uses TRBV7-8 and TRBJ2-3; 8 bases agree with TRBD1. Trimming at V came to 5 bases and at J to 2 bases, leaving 9 bases not matched to a gene. Germline assignment: CDR1 SGHVS and CDR2 FQNEAQ. The CDR3 spans 16 residues. CDR3 DNA: TGTGCCAGCAGCACAATTGGACAGGGAATCACAGATACGCAGTATTTT. Amino acid sequence: CASSTIGQGITDTQYF.